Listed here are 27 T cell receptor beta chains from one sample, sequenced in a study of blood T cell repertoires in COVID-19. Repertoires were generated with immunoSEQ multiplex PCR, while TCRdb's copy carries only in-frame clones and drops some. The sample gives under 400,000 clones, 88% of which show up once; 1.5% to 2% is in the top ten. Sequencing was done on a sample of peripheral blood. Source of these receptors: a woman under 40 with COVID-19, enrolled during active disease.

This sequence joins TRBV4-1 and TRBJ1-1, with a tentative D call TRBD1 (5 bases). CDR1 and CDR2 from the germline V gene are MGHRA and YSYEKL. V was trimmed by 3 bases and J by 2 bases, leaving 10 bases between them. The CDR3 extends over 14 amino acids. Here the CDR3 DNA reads TGCGCCAGCAGCCACGGCAGGGCAAACACTGAAGCTTTCTTT. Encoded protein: CASSHGRANTEAFF.

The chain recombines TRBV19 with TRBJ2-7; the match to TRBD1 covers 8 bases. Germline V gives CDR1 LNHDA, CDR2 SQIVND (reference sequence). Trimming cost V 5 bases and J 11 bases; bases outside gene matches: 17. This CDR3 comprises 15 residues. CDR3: CASSLTGTGDRVKYF. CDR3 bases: TGTGCCAGTAGTCTCACCGGGACAGGAGACCGGGTGAAGTACTTC.

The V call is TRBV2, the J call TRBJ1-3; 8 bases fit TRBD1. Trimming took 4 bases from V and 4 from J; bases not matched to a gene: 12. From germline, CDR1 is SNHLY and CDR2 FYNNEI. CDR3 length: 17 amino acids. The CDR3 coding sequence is TGTGCCAGCAGTGGATCGGACAGGGCGGTGCGGGGAAACACCATATATTTT. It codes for CASSGSDRAVRGNTIYF.

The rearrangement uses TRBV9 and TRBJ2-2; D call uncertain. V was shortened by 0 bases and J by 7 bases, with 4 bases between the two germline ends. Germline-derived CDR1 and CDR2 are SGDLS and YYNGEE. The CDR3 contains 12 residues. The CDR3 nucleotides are TGTGCCAGCAGCGTAGCTTTCGGGGAGCTGTTTTTT. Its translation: CASSVAFGELFF.

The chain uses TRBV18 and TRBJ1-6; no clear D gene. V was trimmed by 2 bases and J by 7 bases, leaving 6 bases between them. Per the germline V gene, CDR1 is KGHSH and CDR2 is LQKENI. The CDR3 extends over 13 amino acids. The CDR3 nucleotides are TGTGCCAGCTCACCAGGGCCGAATTCACCCCTCCACTTT. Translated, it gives CASSPGPNSPLHF. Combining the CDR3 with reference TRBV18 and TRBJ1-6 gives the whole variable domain NAGVMQNPRHLVRRRGQEARLRCSPMKGHSHVYWYRQLPEEGLKFMVYLQKENIIDESGMPKERFSAEFPKEGPSILRIQQVVRGDSAAYFCASSPGPNSPLHFGNGTRLTVT.

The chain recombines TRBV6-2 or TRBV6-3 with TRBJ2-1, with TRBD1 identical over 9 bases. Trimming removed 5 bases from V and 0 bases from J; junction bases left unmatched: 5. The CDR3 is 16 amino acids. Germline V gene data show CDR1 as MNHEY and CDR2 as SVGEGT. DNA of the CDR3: TGTGCCAGCAGTAGTGGGACAGGGAGCTCCTACAATGAGCAGTTCTTC. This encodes CASSSGTGSSYNEQFF.

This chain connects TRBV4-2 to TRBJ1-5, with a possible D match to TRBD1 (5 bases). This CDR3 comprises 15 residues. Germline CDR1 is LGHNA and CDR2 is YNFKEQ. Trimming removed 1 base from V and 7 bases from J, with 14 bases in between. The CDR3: CASSQVPQGGQPQHF. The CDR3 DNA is TGTGCCAGCAGCCAAGTCCCCCAGGGTGGGCAGCCCCAGCATTTT.

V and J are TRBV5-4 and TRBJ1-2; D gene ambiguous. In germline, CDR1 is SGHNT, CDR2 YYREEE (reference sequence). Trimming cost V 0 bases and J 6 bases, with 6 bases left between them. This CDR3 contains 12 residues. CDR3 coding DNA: TGTGCCAGCAGCTTGGATACTGATGGCTACACCTTC. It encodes CASSLDTDGYTF.

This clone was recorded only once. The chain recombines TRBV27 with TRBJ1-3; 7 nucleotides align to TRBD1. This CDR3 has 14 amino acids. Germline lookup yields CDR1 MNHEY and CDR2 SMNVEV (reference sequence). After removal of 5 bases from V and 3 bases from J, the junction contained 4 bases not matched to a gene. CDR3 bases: TGTGCCAGCAGTATAAACAGGGGTGGAAACACCATATATTTT. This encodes CASSINRGGNTIYF.

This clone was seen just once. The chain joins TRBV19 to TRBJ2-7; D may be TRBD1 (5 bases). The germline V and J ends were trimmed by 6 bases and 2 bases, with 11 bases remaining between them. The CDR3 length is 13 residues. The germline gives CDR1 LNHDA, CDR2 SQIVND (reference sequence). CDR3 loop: CASRRQGTYEQYF. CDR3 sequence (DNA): TGTGCCAGTAGAAGGCAGGGAACCTACGAGCAGTACTTC.

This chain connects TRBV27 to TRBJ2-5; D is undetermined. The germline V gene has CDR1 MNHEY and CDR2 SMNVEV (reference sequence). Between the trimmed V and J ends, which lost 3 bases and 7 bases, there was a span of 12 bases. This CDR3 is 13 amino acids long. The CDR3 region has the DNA TGTGCCAGCAGTTTCTCCCTAATTGGGACCCAGTACTTC. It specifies CASSFSLIGTQYF.

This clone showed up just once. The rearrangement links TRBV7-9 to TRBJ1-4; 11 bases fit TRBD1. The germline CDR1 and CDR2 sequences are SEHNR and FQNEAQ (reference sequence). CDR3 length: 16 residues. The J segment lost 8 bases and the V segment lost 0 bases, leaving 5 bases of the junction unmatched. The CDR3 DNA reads TGTGCCAGCAGCTTAGCAGGACAGGGGGCGAAGGAAAAACTGTTTTTT. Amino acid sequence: CASSLAGQGAKEKLFF. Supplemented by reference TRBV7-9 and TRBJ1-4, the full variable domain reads DTGVSQNPRHKITKRGQNVTFRCDPISEHNRLYWYRQTLGQGPEFLTYFQNEAQLEKSRLLSDRFSAERPKGSFSTLEIQRTEQGDSAMYLCASSLAGQGAKEKLFFGSGTQLSVL.

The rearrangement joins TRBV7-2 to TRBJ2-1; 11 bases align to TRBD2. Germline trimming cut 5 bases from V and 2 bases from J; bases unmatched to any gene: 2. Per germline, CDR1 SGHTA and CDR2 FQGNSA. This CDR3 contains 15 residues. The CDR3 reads CASSGLAGAYNEQFF. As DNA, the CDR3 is TGTGCCAGCAGCGGACTAGCGGGCGCCTACAATGAGCAGTTCTTC.

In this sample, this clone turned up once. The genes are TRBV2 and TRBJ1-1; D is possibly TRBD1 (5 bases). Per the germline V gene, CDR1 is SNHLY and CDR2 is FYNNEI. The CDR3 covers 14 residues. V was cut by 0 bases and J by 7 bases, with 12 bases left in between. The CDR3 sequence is CASSEAGSGYEAFF. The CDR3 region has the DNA TGTGCCAGCAGTGAAGCGGGTTCAGGGTATGAAGCTTTCTTT. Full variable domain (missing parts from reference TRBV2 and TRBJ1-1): EPEVTQTPSHQVTQMGQEVILRCVPISNHLYFYWYRQILGQKVEFLVSFYNNEISEKSEIFDDQFSVERPDGSNFTLKIRSTKLEDSAMYFCASSEAGSGYEAFFGQGTRLTVV.

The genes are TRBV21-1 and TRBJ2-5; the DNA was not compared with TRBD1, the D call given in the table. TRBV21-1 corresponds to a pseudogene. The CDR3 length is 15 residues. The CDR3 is CASSDPGQGRETQYF. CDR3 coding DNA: TGTGCCAGCAGCGATCCGGGACAGGGGCGGGAGACCCAGTACTTC.

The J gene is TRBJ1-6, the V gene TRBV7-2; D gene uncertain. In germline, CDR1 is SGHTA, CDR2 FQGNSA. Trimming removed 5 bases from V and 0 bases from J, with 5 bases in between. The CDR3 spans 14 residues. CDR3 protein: CASSLSSYNSPLHF. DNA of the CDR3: TGTGCCAGCAGCCTAAGCTCCTATAATTCACCCCTCCACTTT.

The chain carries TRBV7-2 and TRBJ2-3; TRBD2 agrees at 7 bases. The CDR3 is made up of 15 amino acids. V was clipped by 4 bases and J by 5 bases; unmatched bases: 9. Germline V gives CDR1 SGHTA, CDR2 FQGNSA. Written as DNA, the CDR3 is TGTGCCAGCAGCTCCTACTACGGGGAGGGAGATACGCAGTATTTT. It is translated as CASSSYYGEGDTQYF.

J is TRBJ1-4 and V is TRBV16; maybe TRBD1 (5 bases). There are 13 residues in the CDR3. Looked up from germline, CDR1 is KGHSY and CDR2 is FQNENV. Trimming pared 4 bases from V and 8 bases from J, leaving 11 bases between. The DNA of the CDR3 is TGTGCCAGCAGCCCCAGGGCGGGGGAAAAACTGTTTTTT. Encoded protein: CASSPRAGEKLFF.

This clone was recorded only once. The CDR3 sequence: CASSLDRRGGTDTQYF. CDR3 sequence (DNA): TGTGCCAGCAGCCTGGATAGACGGGGGGGCACAGATACGCAGTATTTT. The chain joins TRBV7-9 to TRBJ2-3; 7 bases align to TRBD2. Germline trimming cut 5 bases from V and 1 base from J; bases unmatched to any gene: 9. Germline V lookup: CDR1 SEHNR, CDR2 FQNEAQ (reference sequence). The CDR3 has 16 residues.

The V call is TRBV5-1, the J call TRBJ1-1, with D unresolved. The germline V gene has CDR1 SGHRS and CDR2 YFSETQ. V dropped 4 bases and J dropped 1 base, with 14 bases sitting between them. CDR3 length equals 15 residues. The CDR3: CASSPTTHSNTEAFF. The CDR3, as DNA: TGCGCCAGCAGCCCGACGACACATTCGAACACTGAAGCTTTCTTT.

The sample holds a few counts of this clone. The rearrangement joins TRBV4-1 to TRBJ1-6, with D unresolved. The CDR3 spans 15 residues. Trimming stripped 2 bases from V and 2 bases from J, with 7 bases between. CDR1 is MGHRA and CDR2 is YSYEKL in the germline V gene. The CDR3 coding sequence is TGCGCCAGCAGCCAATCTGACACCTATAATTCACCCCTCCACTTT. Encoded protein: CASSQSDTYNSPLHF.

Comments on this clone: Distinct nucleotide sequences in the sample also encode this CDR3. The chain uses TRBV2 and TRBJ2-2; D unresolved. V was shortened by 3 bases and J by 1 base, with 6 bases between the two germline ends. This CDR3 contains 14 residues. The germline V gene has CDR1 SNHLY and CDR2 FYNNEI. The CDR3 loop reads CASSEGRNTGELFF. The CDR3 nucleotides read TGTGCCAGCAGTGAGGGCCGGAACACCGGGGAGCTGTTTTTT.

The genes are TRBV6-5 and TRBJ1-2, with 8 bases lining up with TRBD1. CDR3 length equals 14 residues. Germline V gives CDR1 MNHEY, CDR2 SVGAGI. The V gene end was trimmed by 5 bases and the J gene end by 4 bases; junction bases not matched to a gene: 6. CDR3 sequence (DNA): TGTGCCAGCAGTCGGACAGGGATAATCTATGGCTACACCTTC. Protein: CASSRTGIIYGYTF.

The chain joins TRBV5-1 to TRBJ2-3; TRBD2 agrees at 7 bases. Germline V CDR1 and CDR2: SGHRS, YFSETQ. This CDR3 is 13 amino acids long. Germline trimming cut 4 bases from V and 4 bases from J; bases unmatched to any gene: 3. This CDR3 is CASSLGGSDTQYF. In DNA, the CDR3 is TGCGCCAGCAGCCTCGGGGGGTCAGATACGCAGTATTTT.

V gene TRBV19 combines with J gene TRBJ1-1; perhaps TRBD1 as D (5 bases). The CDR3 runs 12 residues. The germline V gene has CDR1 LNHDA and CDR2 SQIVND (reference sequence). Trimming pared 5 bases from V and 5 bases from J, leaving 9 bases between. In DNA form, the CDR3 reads TGTGCCAGTAGTTGGGGGAGGACTGAAGCTTTCTTT. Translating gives CASSWGRTEAFF. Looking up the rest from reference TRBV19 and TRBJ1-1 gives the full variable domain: DGGITQSPKYLFRKEGQNVTLSCEQNLNHDAMYWYRQDPGQGLRLIYYSQIVNDFQKGDIAEGYSVSREKKESFPLTVTSAQKNPTAFYLCASSWGRTEAFFGQGTRLTVV.

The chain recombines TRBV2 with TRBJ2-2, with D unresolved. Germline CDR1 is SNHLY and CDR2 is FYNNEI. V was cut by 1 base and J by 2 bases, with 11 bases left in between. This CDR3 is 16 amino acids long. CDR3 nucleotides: TGTGCCAGCAGTGAAGAATTGGCAGTAAACACCGGGGAGCTGTTTTTT. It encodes CASSEELAVNTGELFF.

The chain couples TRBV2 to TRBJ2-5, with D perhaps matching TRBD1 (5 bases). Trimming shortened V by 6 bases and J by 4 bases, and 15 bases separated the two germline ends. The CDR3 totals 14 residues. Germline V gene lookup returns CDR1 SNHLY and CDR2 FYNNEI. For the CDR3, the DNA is TGTGCCAGCAGGGCCTCAGGGTTTGGAGAGACCCAGTACTTC. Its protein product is CASRASGFGETQYF.